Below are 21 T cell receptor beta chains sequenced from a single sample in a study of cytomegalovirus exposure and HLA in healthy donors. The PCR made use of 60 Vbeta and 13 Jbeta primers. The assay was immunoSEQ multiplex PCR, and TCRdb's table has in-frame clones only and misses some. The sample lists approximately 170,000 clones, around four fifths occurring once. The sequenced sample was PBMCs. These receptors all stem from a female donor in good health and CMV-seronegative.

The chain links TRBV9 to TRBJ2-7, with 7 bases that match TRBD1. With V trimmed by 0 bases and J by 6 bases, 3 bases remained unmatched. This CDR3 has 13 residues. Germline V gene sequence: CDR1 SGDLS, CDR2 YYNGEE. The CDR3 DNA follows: TGTGCCAGCAGCGTAGTCCCAGGGGGCGAGCAGTACTTC. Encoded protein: CASSVVPGGEQYF. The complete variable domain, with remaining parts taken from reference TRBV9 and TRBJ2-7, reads DSGVTQTPKHLITATGQRVTLRCSPRSGDLSVYWYQQSLDQGLQFLIQYYNGEERAKGNILERFSAQQFPDLHSELNLSSLELGDSALYFCASSVVPGGEQYFGPGTRLTVT.

This CDR3 reads CASSSPSGNTDTQYF. The CDR3 nucleotides read TGCGCCAGCAGCTCCCCTAGCGGCAACACAGATACGCAGTATTTT. The chain carries TRBV5-1 and TRBJ2-3; TRBD2 aligns across 7 bases. Germline CDR1 is SGHRS and CDR2 is YFSETQ. CDR3 length equals 15 residues. Losses at the gene ends were 3 bases for V and 2 bases for J; bases not matched to a gene: 6.

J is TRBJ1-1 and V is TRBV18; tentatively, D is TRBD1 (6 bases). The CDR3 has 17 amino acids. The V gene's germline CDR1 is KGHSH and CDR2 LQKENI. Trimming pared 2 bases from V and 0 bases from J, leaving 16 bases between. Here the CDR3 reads CASSPGDIGIMNTEAFF. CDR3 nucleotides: TGTGCCAGCTCACCAGGGGACATCGGGATCATGAACACTGAAGCTTTCTTT.

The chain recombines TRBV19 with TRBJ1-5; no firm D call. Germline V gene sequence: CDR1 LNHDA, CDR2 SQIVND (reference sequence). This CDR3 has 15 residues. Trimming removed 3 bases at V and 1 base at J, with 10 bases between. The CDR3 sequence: CASSISFRSNQPQHF. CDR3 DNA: TGTGCCAGTAGTATCTCCTTTCGGAGCAATCAGCCCCAGCATTTT.

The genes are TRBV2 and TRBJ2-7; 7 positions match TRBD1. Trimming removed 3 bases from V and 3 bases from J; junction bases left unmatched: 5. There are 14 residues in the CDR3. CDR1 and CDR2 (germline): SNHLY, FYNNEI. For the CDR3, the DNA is TGTGCCAGCAGTGAGAAGGGGGCTAACTACGAGCAGTACTTC. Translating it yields CASSEKGANYEQYF.

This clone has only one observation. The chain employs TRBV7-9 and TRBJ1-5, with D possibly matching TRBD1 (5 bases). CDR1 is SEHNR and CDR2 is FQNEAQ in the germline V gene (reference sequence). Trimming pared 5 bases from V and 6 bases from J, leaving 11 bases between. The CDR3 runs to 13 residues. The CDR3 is CASSPQGPQPQHF. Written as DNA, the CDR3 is TGTGCCAGCAGCCCGCAGGGTCCTCAGCCCCAGCATTTT.

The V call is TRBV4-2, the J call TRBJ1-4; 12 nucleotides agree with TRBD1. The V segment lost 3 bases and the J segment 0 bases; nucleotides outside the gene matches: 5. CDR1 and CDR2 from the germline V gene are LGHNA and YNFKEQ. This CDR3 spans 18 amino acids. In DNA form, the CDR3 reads TGTGCCAGCAGCCAGGGACAGGGGGCAGTTGCAACTAATGAAAAACTGTTTTTT. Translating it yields CASSQGQGAVATNEKLFF.

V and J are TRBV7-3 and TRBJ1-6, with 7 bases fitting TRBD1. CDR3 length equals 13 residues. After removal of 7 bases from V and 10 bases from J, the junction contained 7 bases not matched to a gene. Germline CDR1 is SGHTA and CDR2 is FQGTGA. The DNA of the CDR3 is TGTGCCAGCAAACCCACAGGGGACTCACCCCTCCACTTT. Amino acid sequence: CASKPTGDSPLHF. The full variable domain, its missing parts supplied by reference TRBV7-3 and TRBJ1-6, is GAGVSQTPSNKVTEKGKYVELRCDPISGHTALYWYRQSLGQGPEFLIYFQGTGAADDSGLPNDRFFAVRPEGSVSTLKIQRTERGDSAVYLCASKPTGDSPLHFGNGTRLTVT.

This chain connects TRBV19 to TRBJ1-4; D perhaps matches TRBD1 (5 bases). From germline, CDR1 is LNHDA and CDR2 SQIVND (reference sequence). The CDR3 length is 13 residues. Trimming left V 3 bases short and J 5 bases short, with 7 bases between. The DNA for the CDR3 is TGTGCCAGTAGTATCGGGGGGAATGAAAAACTGTTTTTT. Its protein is CASSIGGNEKLFF.

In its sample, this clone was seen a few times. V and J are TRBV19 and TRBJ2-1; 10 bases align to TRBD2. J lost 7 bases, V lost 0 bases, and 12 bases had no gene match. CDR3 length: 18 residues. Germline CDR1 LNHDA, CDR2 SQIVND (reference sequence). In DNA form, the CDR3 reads TGTGCCAGTAGTATAGAGGGAGCGGGAGGGCCTAAGAAGAATGAGCAGTTCTTC. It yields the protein CASSIEGAGGPKKNEQFF. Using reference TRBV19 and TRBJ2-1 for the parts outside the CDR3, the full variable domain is DGGITQSPKYLFRKEGQNVTLSCEQNLNHDAMYWYRQDPGQGLRLIYYSQIVNDFQKGDIAEGYSVSREKKESFPLTVTSAQKNPTAFYLCASSIEGAGGPKKNEQFFGPGTRLTVL.

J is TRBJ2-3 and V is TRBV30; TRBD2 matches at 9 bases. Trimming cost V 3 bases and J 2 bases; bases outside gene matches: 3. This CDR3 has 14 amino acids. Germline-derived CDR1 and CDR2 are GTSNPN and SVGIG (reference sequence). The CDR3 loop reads CAWRVAGATDTQYF. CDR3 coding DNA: TGTGCCTGGAGGGTAGCGGGGGCCACAGATACGCAGTATTTT.

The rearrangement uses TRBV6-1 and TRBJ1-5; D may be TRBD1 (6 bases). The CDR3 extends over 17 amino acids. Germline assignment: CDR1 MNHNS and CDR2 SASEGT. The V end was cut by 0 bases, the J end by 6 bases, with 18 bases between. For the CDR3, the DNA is TGTGCCAGCAGTGAAGCACGGGACACCCTTACAATTCAGCCCCAGCATTTT. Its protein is CASSEARDTLTIQPQHF.

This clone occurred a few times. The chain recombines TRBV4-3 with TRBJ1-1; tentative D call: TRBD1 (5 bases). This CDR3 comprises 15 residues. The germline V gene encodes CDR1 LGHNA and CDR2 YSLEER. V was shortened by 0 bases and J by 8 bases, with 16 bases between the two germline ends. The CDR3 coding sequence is TGCGCCAGCAGCCAAGATCGGGGACGGGAGGGGGAAGCTTTCTTT. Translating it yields CASSQDRGREGEAFF.

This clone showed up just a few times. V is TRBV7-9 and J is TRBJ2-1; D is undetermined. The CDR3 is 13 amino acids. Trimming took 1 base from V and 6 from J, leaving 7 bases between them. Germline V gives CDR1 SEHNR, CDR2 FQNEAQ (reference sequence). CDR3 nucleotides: TGTGCCAGCAGCTTAGGCAACAGCAATGAGCAGTTCTTC. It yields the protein CASSLGNSNEQFF.

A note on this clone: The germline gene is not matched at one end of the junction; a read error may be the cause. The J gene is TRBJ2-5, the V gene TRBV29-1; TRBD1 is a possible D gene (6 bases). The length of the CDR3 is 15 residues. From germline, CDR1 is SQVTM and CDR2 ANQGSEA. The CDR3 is CSVEPVRGRQGTQYF. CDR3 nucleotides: TGCAGCGTTGAGCCGGTCAGGGGTAGACAAGGGACCCAGTACTTC.

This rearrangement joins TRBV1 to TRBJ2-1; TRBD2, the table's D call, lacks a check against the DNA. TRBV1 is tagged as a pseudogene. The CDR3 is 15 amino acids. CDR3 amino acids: CTSSQRLGSYNEQFF. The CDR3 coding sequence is TGCACCAGCAGCCAAAGACTAGGCTCCTACAATGAGCAGTTCTTC.

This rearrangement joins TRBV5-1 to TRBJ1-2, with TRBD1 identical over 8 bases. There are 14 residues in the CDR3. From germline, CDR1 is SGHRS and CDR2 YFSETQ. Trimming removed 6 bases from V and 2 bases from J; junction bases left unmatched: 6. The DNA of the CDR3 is TGCGCCAGCAACCCAGGGGGCCCGAACTATGGCTACACCTTC. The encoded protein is CASNPGGPNYGYTF.

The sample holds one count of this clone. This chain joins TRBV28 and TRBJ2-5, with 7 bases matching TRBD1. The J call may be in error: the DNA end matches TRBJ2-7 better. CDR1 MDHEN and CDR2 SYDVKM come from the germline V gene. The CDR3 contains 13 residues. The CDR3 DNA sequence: TGTGCCAGCAGTGGGGACAGCCGCTACGAGCAGTACTTC. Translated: CASSGDSRYEQYF.

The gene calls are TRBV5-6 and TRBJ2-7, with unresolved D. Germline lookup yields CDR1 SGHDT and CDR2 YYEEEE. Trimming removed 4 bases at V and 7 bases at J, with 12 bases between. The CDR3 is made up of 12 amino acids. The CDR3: CASSPTGVEQYF. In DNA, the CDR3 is TGTGCCAGCAGCCCAACGGGTGTTGAGCAGTACTTC.

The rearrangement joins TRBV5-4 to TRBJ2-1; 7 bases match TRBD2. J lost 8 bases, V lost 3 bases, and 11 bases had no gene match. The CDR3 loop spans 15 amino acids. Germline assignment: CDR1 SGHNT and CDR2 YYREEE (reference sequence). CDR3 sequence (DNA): TGTGCCAGCAGCTCCCCGGCGGTAGCGGGCCATGAGCAGTTCTTC. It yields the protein CASSSPAVAGHEQFF.

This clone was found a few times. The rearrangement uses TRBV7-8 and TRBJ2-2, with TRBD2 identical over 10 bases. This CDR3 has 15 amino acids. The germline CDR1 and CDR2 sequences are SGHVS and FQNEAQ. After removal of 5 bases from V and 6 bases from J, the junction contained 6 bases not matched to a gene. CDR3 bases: TGTGCCAGCAGCACCGGGACTAGCGCCTCCGGGGAGCTGTTTTTT. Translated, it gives CASSTGTSASGELFF.